These 28 T cell receptor beta chains were sequenced from one sample in a study of cytomegalovirus exposure and HLA in healthy donors. Both 60 Vbeta primers and 13 Jbeta primers went into the PCR. The repertoire was sequenced with immunoSEQ multiplex PCR; TCRdb's copy has only in-frame clones and lacks some. The sample carries 200,000 or so clones, around 70% recorded once. Material: PBMCs. The receptors come from a man aged 35 to 55 in good health and CMV-seropositive.

The chain combines TRBV9 with TRBJ2-3, with 10 nucleotides matching TRBD2. This CDR3 has 16 amino acids. Germline CDR1 reads SGDLS; CDR2 reads YYNGEE. V gave up 3 bases and J gave up 4 bases; unmatched junction bases: 8. The CDR3 DNA follows: TGTGCCAGCAGCGGCGGTCGAGCGGGGGGGCCAGATACGCAGTATTTT. Translated, it gives CASSGGRAGGPDTQYF.

There are a few counts of this clone. The chain is built from TRBV9 and TRBJ2-7, with 7 bases fitting TRBD2. Germline CDR1 and CDR2: SGDLS and YYNGEE. The CDR3 contains 15 residues. The J segment lost 2 bases and the V segment lost 1 base, leaving 6 bases of the junction unmatched. The CDR3 DNA reads TGTGCCAGCAGCGTAACCCCTGGGGGGGCCTACGAGCAGTACTTC. It codes for CASSVTPGGAYEQYF.

This sequence joins TRBV2 and TRBJ1-4; 9 nucleotides align to TRBD1. The germline gives CDR1 SNHLY, CDR2 FYNNEI. The ends lost 2 bases at V and 7 bases at J; junction bases unmatched: 5. CDR3 size: 15 residues. CDR3: CASSETGGAFEKLFF. The CDR3 bases are TGTGCCAGCAGTGAAACAGGGGGCGCCTTTGAAAAACTGTTTTTT.

The V and J genes are TRBV4-1 and TRBJ1-4, with a tentative D call TRBD1 (6 bases). V was shortened by 1 base and J by 0 bases, with 12 bases between the two germline ends. Germline assignment: CDR1 MGHRA and CDR2 YSYEKL. The CDR3 totals 17 residues. Here the CDR3 reads CASSQVGADATNEKLFF. For the CDR3, the DNA is TGCGCCAGCAGCCAAGTGGGGGCGGATGCAACTAATGAAAAACTGTTTTTT.

The chain is built from TRBV4-1 and TRBJ2-1, with a possible D match to TRBD1 (6 bases). V was clipped by 5 bases and J by 3 bases, with 17 bases between them. The CDR3 spans 16 residues. Germline CDR1 is MGHRA and CDR2 is YSYEKL. Here the CDR3 DNA reads TGCGCCAGCAGCTACCGGACAGTCATCAGCTACAATGAGCAGTTCTTC. This encodes CASSYRTVISYNEQFF.

This clone was observed a few times. The rearrangement links TRBV7-8 to TRBJ2-3; 7 bases map to TRBD2. Germline CDR1 reads SGHVS; CDR2 reads FQNEAQ. The CDR3 extends over 14 amino acids. J was trimmed by 7 bases and V by 4 bases; bases with no gene match: 8. Here the CDR3 reads CASSYLRTRNTQYF. The DNA for the CDR3 is TGTGCCAGCAGCTACCTTCGGACTAGAAATACGCAGTATTTT.

The chain couples TRBV7-9 to TRBJ2-7, with TRBD1 matching 7 bases. The CDR3 sequence is 14 residues long. Per germline, CDR1 SEHNR and CDR2 FQNEAQ (reference sequence). V lost 4 bases, J lost 6 bases, and 9 bases stayed unmatched. CDR3 sequence (DNA): TGTGCCAGCAGCTCTCTGACAGGGATCGGCGAGCAGTACTTC. Protein: CASSSLTGIGEQYF.

This rearrangement joins TRBV5-6 to TRBJ1-1; a weak D match, TRBD1 (6 bases). This CDR3 has 14 amino acids. Trimming took 0 bases from V and 2 from J, leaving 8 bases between them. Looked up from germline, CDR1 is SGHDT and CDR2 is YYEEEE. This CDR3 reads CASSLGTVNTEAFF. The CDR3 DNA sequence: TGTGCCAGCAGCTTGGGGACAGTAAACACTGAAGCTTTCTTT.

This clone was counted between two and nine times. The CDR3 DNA reads TGTGCCACCAGCAGTAGCTCCAAGGAGTACGAGCAGTACTTC. Residues: CATSSSSKEYEQYF. The chain couples TRBV15 to TRBJ2-5, with D unclear. TRBJ2-7 explains the end of the DNA better; the J call may be wrong. Germline V gene lookup returns CDR1 LNHNV and CDR2 YYDKDF (reference sequence). The CDR3 totals 14 residues.

The V and J genes are TRBV19 and TRBJ1-1, with 11 bases identical to TRBD1. The CDR3 totals 15 residues. Germline CDR1 and CDR2: LNHDA and SQIVND (reference sequence). J lost 8 bases, V lost 5 bases, and 10 bases had no gene match. The CDR3 sequence is CASSSTGTGGLEAFF. The CDR3 DNA reads TGTGCCAGTAGTTCAACCGGGACAGGGGGTTTGGAAGCTTTCTTT.

This clone was counted only a few times. The CDR3 reads CASSGSTVEAFF. DNA for the CDR3: TGCGCCAGCAGCGGTTCTACAGTTGAAGCTTTCTTT. This chain uses TRBV4-1 with TRBJ1-1; D gene ambiguous. There are 12 residues in the CDR3. CDR1 and CDR2 (germline): MGHRA, YSYEKL. The V and J ends lost 5 bases and 7 bases respectively, with 11 bases between them.

The genes are TRBV18 and TRBJ1-6, with D possibly matching TRBD1 (6 bases). The CDR3 is 16 amino acids. CDR1 is KGHSH, CDR2 LQKENI, per germline. V was shortened by 2 bases and J by 7 bases, with 15 bases between the two germline ends. CDR3 sequence: CASSPGRGENNSPLHF. In DNA, the CDR3 is TGTGCCAGCTCACCAGGCAGGGGCGAAAACAATTCACCCCTCCACTTT.

The CDR3 loop is CASRQGSGGGVNEQFF. Written as DNA, the CDR3 is TGTGCCAGTAGACAGGGGAGTGGCGGGGGGGTGAATGAGCAGTTCTTC. The rearrangement uses TRBV19 and TRBJ2-1, with 9 bases aligning to TRBD2. The V and J ends lost 6 bases and 7 bases, in that order; junction bases with no gene match: 13. The CDR3 sequence is 16 residues long. CDR1 is LNHDA, CDR2 SQIVND, per germline (reference sequence).

The chain joins TRBV19 to TRBJ2-2, with 9 bases fitting TRBD1. This CDR3 spans 16 amino acids. V gave up 2 bases and J gave up 7 bases; unmatched junction bases: 8. Germline-derived CDR1 and CDR2 are LNHDA and SQIVND (reference sequence). CDR3 DNA sequence: TGTGCCAGTAGTATACCCGGACAGGGGCGGAACGGGGAGCTGTTTTTT. It translates to CASSIPGQGRNGELFF.

The rearrangement links TRBV5-4 to TRBJ1-6; 8 bases line up with TRBD1. The CDR3 contains 17 residues. Germline CDR1 is SGHNT and CDR2 is YYREEE (reference sequence). Trimming took 4 bases from V and 3 from J; bases not matched to a gene: 9. The CDR3 loop reads CASSGDRMGYYNSPLHF. Here the CDR3 DNA reads TGTGCCAGCAGCGGGGACAGGATGGGCTACTATAATTCACCCCTCCACTTT.

V and J are TRBV7-2 and TRBJ2-3; TRBD2 is a possible D gene (5 bases). The CDR3 covers 13 residues. V was clipped by 4 bases and J by 5 bases, with 10 bases between them. Germline lookup yields CDR1 SGHTA and CDR2 FQGNSA. The CDR3 sequence: CASSSNGKDTQYF. The CDR3 DNA sequence: TGTGCCAGCAGCTCAAACGGGAAAGATACGCAGTATTTT.

The gene calls are TRBV5-4 and TRBJ2-3, with D possibly matching TRBD2 (5 bases). In germline, CDR1 is SGHNT, CDR2 YYREEE (reference sequence). CDR3 length equals 15 residues. V lost 2 bases to trimming and J lost 6 bases, with 16 bases between them. The CDR3 DNA is TGTGCCAGCAGCTTCAAGTTTAGCGCTGGGGATACGCAGTATTTT. Amino acid sequence: CASSFKFSAGDTQYF.

V and J are TRBV9 and TRBJ1-1, with D perhaps matching TRBD1 (5 bases). The V end lost 0 bases, the J end lost 6 bases, and 15 bases lay between the germline ends. The CDR3 has 15 amino acids. Germline assignment: CDR1 SGDLS and CDR2 YYNGEE. The CDR3 nucleotides are TGTGCCAGCAGCGTAGGCTGGGGCACTGGGGCTGAAGCTTTCTTT. This translates into CASSVGWGTGAEAFF.

This clone appeared once. This rearrangement joins TRBV2 to TRBJ1-3; 7 positions agree with TRBD1. Germline lookup yields CDR1 SNHLY and CDR2 FYNNEI. The CDR3 runs 13 residues. J gave up 3 bases and V 7 bases, and 3 bases lay outside the gene matches. CDR3 in amino acids: CASKQGSGNTIYF. DNA for the CDR3: TGTGCCAGCAAACAGGGGAGTGGAAACACCATATATTTT.

The chain combines TRBV4-1 with TRBJ2-3; 10 bases are shared with TRBD2. The CDR3 has 17 residues. Trimming cost V 0 bases and J 5 bases; bases outside gene matches: 8. Germline V gene lookup returns CDR1 MGHRA and CDR2 YSYEKL. In nucleotides, the CDR3 is TGCGCCAGCAGCCAAGATAGGAGCGGGAGGGGTATAGATACGCAGTATTTT. It yields the protein CASSQDRSGRGIDTQYF.

The genes are TRBV10-3 and TRBJ1-1, with 7 bases aligning to TRBD1. The CDR3 consists of 13 residues. Losses at the gene ends were 5 bases for V and 7 bases for J; bases not matched to a gene: 7. The V gene's germline CDR1 is ENHRY and CDR2 SYGVKD. Written as DNA, the CDR3 is TGTGCCATCAGTTACGACAGGGAGGTTGAAGCTTTCTTT. This encodes CAISYDREVEAFF.

This sequence joins TRBV7-8 and TRBJ1-2, with 8 bases aligning to TRBD1. Germline V lookup: CDR1 SGHVS, CDR2 FQNEAQ. J was trimmed by 7 bases and V by 0 bases; bases with no gene match: 7. CDR3 length equals 15 residues. The CDR3 spells CASSLAQDRAGGYTF. The CDR3 DNA sequence: TGTGCCAGCAGCTTAGCGCAGGACAGGGCTGGTGGCTACACCTTC.

This clone was recorded a few times. V and J are TRBV6-1 and TRBJ2-7; D might be TRBD2 (5 bases). CDR3 length equals 11 residues. Germline V gene lookup returns CDR1 MNHNS and CDR2 SASEGT. Deletions cut 7 bases from V and 2 bases from J, with 6 bases between. The CDR3 region is CASTGTYEQYF. The CDR3 coding sequence is TGTGCCAGCACGGGGACCTACGAGCAGTACTTC.

This chain connects TRBV5-4 to TRBJ1-1, with D hard to call. The germline gives CDR1 SGHNT, CDR2 YYREEE (reference sequence). V gave up 1 base and J gave up 1 base, with 8 bases separating them. The CDR3 has 14 residues. CDR3 protein: CASSLRRENTEAFF. The CDR3 nucleotides are TGTGCCAGCAGCTTGAGACGGGAGAACACTGAAGCTTTCTTT.

This chain joins TRBV29-1 and TRBJ2-3, with D perhaps TRBD2 (6 bases). The germline gives CDR1 SQVTM, CDR2 ANQGSEA. The CDR3 contains 12 residues. V was pared by 4 bases and J by 4 bases, with 9 bases between. This CDR3 is CSVGREADTQYF. Written as DNA, the CDR3 is TGCAGCGTTGGTAGGGAGGCAGATACGCAGTATTTT.

The table lists this clone with a few counts. The chain links TRBV11-1 to TRBJ2-1; possible D gene TRBD1, 6 bases. CDR1 SGHAT and CDR2 FQDESV come from the germline V gene (reference sequence). This CDR3 comprises 17 residues. Trimming took off 4 bases at V and 4 bases at J, with 20 bases between the two ends. CDR3 DNA: TGTGCCAGCAGCTCTTCCAGGTGGCAGGGGTTATACAATGAGCAGTTCTTC. Translation gives CASSSSRWQGLYNEQFF. The variable domain in full, with the rest retrieved from reference TRBV11-1 and TRBJ2-1, is EAEVAQSPRYKITEKSQAVAFWCDPISGHATLYWYRQILGQGPELLVQFQDESVVDDSQLPKDRFSAERLKGVDSTLKIQPAELGDSAMYLCASSSSRWQGLYNEQFFGPGTRLTVL.

The rearrangement uses TRBV19 and TRBJ2-2; possible D gene TRBD1, 6 bases. The germline V and J ends were trimmed by 10 bases and 1 base, with 19 bases remaining between them. Germline V CDR1 and CDR2: LNHDA, SQIVND (reference sequence). CDR3 length equals 16 residues. CDR3 DNA sequence: TGTGCCACAGTACCCTCGGCAGGGGTGAACACCGGGGAGCTGTTTTTT. Translated: CATVPSAGVNTGELFF.

A note on this clone: At one boundary the junction diverges from the germline segment, which might be a read error. CDR3 DNA sequence: TGTGCCAGCAGCTTATTCCCCCCGGAGGGACAGACAGGTGGCTACACCTTC. This translates into CASSLFPPEGQTGGYTF. This chain joins TRBV27 and TRBJ1-2; 7 nucleotides line up with TRBD1. CDR1 is MNHEY, CDR2 SMNVEV, per germline (reference sequence). The CDR3 length is 17 residues.